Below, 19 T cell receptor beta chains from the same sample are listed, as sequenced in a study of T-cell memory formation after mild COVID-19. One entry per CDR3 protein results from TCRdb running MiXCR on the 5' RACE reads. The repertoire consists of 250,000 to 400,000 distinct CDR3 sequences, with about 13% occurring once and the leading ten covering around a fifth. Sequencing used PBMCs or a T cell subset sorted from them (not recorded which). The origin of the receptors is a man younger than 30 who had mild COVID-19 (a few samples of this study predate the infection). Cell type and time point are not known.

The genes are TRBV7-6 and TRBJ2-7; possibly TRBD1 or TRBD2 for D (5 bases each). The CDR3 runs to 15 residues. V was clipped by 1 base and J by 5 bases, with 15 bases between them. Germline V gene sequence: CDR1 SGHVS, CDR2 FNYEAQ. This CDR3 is CASSLGWGNHHEQYV. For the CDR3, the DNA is TGTGCCAGCAGCTTAGGTTGGGGGAATCACCACGAGCAGTACGTC.

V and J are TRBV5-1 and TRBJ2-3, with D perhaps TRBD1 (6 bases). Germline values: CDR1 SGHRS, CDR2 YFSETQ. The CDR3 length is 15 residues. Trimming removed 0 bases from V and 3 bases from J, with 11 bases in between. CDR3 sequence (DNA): TGCGCCAGCAGCTTGGACAGGGTGGATACAGATACGCAGTATTTT. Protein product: CASSLDRVDTDTQYF.

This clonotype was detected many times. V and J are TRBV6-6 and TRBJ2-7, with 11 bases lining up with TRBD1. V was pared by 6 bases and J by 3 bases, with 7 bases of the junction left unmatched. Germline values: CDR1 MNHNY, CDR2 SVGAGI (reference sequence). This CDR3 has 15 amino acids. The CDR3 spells CASRPGQGAYYEQYV. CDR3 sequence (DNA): TGTGCCAGCAGGCCCGGACAGGGGGCCTACTACGAGCAGTACGTC.

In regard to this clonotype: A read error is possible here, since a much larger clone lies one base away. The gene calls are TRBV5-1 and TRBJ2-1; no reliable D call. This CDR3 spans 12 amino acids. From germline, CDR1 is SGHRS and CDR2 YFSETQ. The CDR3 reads CASSLSIHEPFF. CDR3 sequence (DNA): TGCGCCAGCAGCTTGAGTATCCATGAGCCGTTCTTC.

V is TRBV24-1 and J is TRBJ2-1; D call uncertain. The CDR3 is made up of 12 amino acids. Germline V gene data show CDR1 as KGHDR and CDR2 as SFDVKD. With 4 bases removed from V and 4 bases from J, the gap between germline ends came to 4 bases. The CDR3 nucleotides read TGTGCCACCAGTGACGGATACAATGAGCAGTTCTTC. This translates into CATSDGYNEQFF.

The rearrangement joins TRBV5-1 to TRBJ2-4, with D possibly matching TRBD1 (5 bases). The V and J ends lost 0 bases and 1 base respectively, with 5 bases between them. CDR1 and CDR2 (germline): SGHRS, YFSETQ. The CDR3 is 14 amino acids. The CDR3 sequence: CASSLEGAKNIQYF. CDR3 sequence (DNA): TGCGCCAGCAGCTTGGAGGGGGCCAAAAACATTCAGTACTTC. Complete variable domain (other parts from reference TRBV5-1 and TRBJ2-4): KAGVTQTPRYLIKTRGQQVTLSCSPISGHRSVSWYQQTPGQGLQFLFEYFSETQRNKGNFPGRFSGRQFSNSRSEMNVSTLELGDSALYLCASSLEGAKNIQYFGAGTRLSVL.

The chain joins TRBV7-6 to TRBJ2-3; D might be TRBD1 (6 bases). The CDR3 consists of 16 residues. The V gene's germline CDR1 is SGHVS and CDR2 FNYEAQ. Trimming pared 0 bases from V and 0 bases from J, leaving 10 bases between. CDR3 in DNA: TGTGCCAGCAGCTTAGCCCCCGGACAGAGCACAGATACGCAGTATTTT. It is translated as CASSLAPGQSTDTQYF.

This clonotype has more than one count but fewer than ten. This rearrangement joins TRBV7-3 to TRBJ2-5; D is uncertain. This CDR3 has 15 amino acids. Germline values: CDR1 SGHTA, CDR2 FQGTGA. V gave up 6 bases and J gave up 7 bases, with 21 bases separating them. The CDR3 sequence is CASSSDEPVYATQYF. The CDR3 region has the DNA TGTGCCAGCAGTTCCGATGAGCCCGTTTACGCGACCCAGTACTTC.

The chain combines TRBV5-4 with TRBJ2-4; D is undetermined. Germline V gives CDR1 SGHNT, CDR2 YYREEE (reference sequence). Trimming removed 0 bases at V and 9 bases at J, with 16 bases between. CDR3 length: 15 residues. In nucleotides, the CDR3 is TGTGCCAGCAGCTTGGACCCGGCCGTAGGCGGCATTCAGTACTTC. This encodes CASSLDPAVGGIQYF. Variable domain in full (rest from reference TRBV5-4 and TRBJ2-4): ETGVTQSPTHLIKTRGQQVTLRCSSQSGHNTVSWYQQALGQGPQFIFQYYREEENGRGNFPPRFSGLQFPNYSSELNVNALELDDSALYLCASSLDPAVGGIQYFGAGTRLSVL.

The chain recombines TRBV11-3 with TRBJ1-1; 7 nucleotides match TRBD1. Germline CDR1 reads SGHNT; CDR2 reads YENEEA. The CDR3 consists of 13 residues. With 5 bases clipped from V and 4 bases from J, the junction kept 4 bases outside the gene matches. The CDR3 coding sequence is TGTGCCAGCAGCGAAGGGACAGCCACTGAAGCTTTCTTT. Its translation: CASSEGTATEAFF.

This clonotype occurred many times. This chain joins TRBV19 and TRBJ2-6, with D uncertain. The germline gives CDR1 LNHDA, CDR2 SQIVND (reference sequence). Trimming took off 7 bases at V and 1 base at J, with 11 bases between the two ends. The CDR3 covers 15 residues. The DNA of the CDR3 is TGTGCCAGTAACTTTGACTCGTCTGGGGCCAACGTCCTGACTTTC. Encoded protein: CASNFDSSGANVLTF. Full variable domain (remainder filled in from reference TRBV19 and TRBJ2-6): DGGITQSPKYLFRKEGQNVTLSCEQNLNHDAMYWYRQDPGQGLRLIYYSQIVNDFQKGDIAEGYSVSREKKESFPLTVTSAQKNPTAFYLCASNFDSSGANVLTFGAGSRLTVL.

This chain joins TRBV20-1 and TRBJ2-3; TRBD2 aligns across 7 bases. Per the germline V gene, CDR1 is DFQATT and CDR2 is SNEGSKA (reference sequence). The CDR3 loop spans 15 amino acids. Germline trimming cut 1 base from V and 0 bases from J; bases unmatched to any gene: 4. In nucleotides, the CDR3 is TGCAGTGCTAGAGTGATGGGGGGGAGCACAGATACGCAGTATTTT. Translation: CSARVMGGSTDTQYF.

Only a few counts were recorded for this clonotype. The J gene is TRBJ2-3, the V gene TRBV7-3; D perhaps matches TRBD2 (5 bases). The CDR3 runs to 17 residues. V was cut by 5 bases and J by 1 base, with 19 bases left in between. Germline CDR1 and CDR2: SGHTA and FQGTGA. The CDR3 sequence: CASSPHAPGKGTDTQYF. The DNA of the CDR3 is TGTGCCAGCAGCCCCCATGCCCCGGGGAAGGGCACAGATACGCAGTATTTT. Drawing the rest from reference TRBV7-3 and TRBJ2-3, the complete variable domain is GAGVSQTPSNKVTEKGKYVELRCDPISGHTALYWYRQSLGQGPEFLIYFQGTGAADDSGLPNDRFFAVRPEGSVSTLKIQRTERGDSAVYLCASSPHAPGKGTDTQYFGPGTRLTVL.

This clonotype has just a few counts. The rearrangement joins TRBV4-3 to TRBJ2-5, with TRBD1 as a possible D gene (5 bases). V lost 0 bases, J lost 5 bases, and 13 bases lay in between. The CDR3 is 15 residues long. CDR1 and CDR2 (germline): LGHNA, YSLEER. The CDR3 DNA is TGCGCCAGCAGCCAAGATCAGGGCAATACCGAGACCCAGTACTTC. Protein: CASSQDQGNTETQYF.

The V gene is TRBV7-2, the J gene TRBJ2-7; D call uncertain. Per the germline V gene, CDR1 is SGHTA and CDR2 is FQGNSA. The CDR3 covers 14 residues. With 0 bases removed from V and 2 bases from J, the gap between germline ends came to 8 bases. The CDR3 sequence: CASSLAPYPYEQYF. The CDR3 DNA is TGTGCCAGCAGCTTAGCGCCCTATCCCTACGAGCAGTACTTC.

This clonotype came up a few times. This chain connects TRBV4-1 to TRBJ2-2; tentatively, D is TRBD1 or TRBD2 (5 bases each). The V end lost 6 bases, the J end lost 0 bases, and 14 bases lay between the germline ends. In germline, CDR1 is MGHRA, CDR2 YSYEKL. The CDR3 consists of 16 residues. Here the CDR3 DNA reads TGCGCCAGCAGTCCGTTCGGGGCTTCGAACACCGGGGAGCTGTTTTTT. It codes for CASSPFGASNTGELFF.

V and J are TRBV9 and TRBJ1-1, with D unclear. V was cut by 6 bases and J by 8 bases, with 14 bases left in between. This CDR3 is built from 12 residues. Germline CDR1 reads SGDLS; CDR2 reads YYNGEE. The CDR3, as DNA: TGTGCCAGCAACGGATTAAGCCCCGAAGCTTTCTTT. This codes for CASNGLSPEAFF.

The CDR3 reads CASSSIGGEEQFF. The DNA for the CDR3 is TGCGCCAGCAGCTCGATAGGGGGGGAGGAGCAGTTCTTC. This sequence joins TRBV5-1 and TRBJ2-1, with D tentatively TRBD2 (7 bases). The CDR3 consists of 13 residues. Trimming removed 3 bases at V and 10 bases at J, with 14 bases between. Per germline, CDR1 SGHRS and CDR2 YFSETQ.

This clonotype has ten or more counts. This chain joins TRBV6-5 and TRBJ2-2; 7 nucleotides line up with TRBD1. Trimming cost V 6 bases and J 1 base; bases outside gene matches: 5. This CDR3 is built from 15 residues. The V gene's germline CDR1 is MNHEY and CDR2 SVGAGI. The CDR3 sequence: CASSPWTGNTGELFF. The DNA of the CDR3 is TGTGCCAGCAGCCCTTGGACAGGGAACACCGGGGAGCTGTTTTTT.